Presented here are 32 T cell receptor beta chains from one specimen sequenced in a study of blood T cell repertoires in COVID-19. The data were produced by immunoSEQ multiplex PCR, yet TCRdb's version contains in-frame clones alone and is incomplete. The sample records approximately 300,000 clones, 70% to 90% being singletons. Sequencing was carried out using PBMCs or T cells enriched from blood (not recorded which). These receptors were obtained from a woman younger than 45 who had recovered from COVID-19.

The rearrangement links TRBV6-5 to TRBJ1-6; D is uncertain. V lost 7 bases to trimming and J lost 10 bases, with 14 bases between them. Germline V gives CDR1 MNHEY, CDR2 SVGAGI. The CDR3 consists of 13 residues. In nucleotides, the CDR3 is TGTGCCAGCACCCCGGGTCAGTGGTCACCCCTCCACTTT. Residues: CASTPGQWSPLHF.

This sequence joins TRBV7-9 and TRBJ2-1, with 7 bases fitting TRBD1. The germline V gene has CDR1 SEHNR and CDR2 FQNEAQ (reference sequence). This CDR3 has 16 amino acids. V lost 6 bases to trimming and J lost 1 base; unmatched junction nucleotides: 9. CDR3 in DNA: TGTGCCAGCAGTGGTAGGGGGCGCGGGTCCTACAATGAGCAGTTCTTC. This codes for CASSGRGRGSYNEQFF.

The rearrangement links TRBV30 to TRBJ1-6, with TRBD1 matching over 10 bases. Germline CDR1 reads GTSNPN; CDR2 reads SVGIG (reference sequence). The CDR3 spans 16 residues. Trimming at V came to 2 bases and at J to 8 bases, leaving 9 bases not matched to a gene. CDR3 DNA: TGTGCCTGGAGTTCTTACGCAGGGACAGGGGATTCACCCCTCCACTTT. This translates into CAWSSYAGTGDSPLHF. Combining the CDR3 with reference TRBV30 and TRBJ1-6 gives the whole variable domain SQTIHQWPATLVQPVGSPLSLECTVEGTSNPNLYWYRQAAGRGLQLLFYSVGIGQISSEVPQNLSASRPQDRQFILSSKKLLLSDSGFYLCAWSSYAGTGDSPLHFGNGTRLTVT.

The chain couples TRBV7-9 to TRBJ1-4; TRBD1 matches 9 bases. V lost 2 bases, J lost 13 bases, and 17 bases stayed unmatched. This CDR3 has 17 amino acids. Germline V gene sequence: CDR1 SEHNR, CDR2 FQNEAQ (reference sequence). The CDR3 here is CASSLYQPGQGRAGLFF. The CDR3 coding sequence is TGTGCCAGCAGCTTATACCAACCGGGACAGGGCAGGGCTGGACTGTTTTTT.

The chain employs TRBV30 and TRBJ1-1; TRBD1 might be the D (6 bases). From germline, CDR1 is GTSNPN and CDR2 SVGIG (reference sequence). CDR3 length: 14 residues. V lost 3 bases and J 6 bases, leaving 17 bases between the germline ends. The CDR3 is CAWRRGRLGSEAFF. DNA of the CDR3: TGTGCCTGGAGGCGGGGGCGCCTTGGCTCTGAAGCTTTCTTT.

The rearrangement joins TRBV7-6 to TRBJ1-3; D possibly corresponds to TRBD1 (5 bases). V was shortened by 6 bases and J by 0 bases, with 12 bases between the two germline ends. This CDR3 spans 15 amino acids. Germline-derived CDR1 and CDR2 are SGHVS and FNYEAQ. Written as DNA, the CDR3 is TGTGCCAGCAGGGGGGGTATTAGCTCTGGAAACACCATATATTTT. Residues: CASRGGISSGNTIYF.

The J gene is TRBJ2-7, the V gene TRBV30, with TRBD1 matching over 8 bases. The V segment lost 3 bases and the J segment 2 bases; nucleotides outside the gene matches: 6. Per germline, CDR1 GTSNPN and CDR2 SVGIG (reference sequence). This CDR3 is built from 14 residues. The CDR3 spells CAWREKGQAYEQYF. CDR3 nucleotides: TGTGCCTGGAGAGAAAAGGGACAGGCCTACGAGCAGTACTTC. The full variable domain, rest sourced from reference TRBV30 and TRBJ2-7, is SQTIHQWPATLVQPVGSPLSLECTVEGTSNPNLYWYRQAAGRGLQLLFYSVGIGQISSEVPQNLSASRPQDRQFILSSKKLLLSDSGFYLCAWREKGQAYEQYFGPGTRLTVT.

This clone appeared once. The V gene is TRBV5-3, the J gene TRBJ2-5, with D maybe TRBD1 (6 bases). TRBV5-3 belongs to the ORF category, with a function that is uncertain. V lost 4 bases to trimming and J lost 4 bases, with 20 bases between them. This CDR3 comprises 16 residues. In DNA, the CDR3 is TGTGCCAGAAGCCAGGACAGAGACGGAGTCGGAGAGACCCAGTACTTC. Protein: CARSQDRDGVGETQYF.

The J gene is TRBJ2-1, the V gene TRBV5-1, with TRBD2 identical over 7 bases. The J segment lost 4 bases and the V segment lost 4 bases, leaving 8 bases of the junction unmatched. Germline CDR1 reads SGHRS; CDR2 reads YFSETQ. The length of the CDR3 is 15 residues. CDR3 amino acids: CASSDPGRGYNEQFF. The CDR3 DNA follows: TGCGCCAGCAGCGACCCAGGGCGGGGGTACAATGAGCAGTTCTTC.

The sample holds one count of this clone. The chain joins TRBV5-1 to TRBJ1-1; D is unclear. Trimming stripped 2 bases from V and 6 bases from J, with 8 bases between. The CDR3 contains 12 residues. The germline gives CDR1 SGHRS, CDR2 YFSETQ. CDR3 amino acids: CASSFGEAEAFF. In DNA form, the CDR3 reads TGCGCCAGCAGCTTCGGGGAGGCTGAAGCTTTCTTT.

Of note for this clone: At the DNA level, this CDR3 is encoded by other sequences in the same sample as well. The genes are TRBV30 and TRBJ1-1; D might be TRBD1 (6 bases). From germline, CDR1 is GTSNPN and CDR2 SVGIG (reference sequence). The V end was cut by 1 base, the J end by 5 bases, with 8 bases between. This CDR3 is 12 amino acids long. This CDR3 is CAWSGQGTEAFF. The CDR3 DNA is TGTGCCTGGAGTGGGCAGGGGACTGAAGCTTTCTTT.

This clone has just one count. This rearrangement joins TRBV30 to TRBJ2-1; D is undetermined. CDR1 GTSNPN and CDR2 SVGIG come from the germline V gene (reference sequence). The CDR3 consists of 15 residues. V was pared by 2 bases and J by 5 bases, with 16 bases between. The CDR3 bases are TGTGCCTGGAGTTTACGAGGTCATATGGACAATGAGCAGTTCTTC. This codes for CAWSLRGHMDNEQFF.

The chain has TRBV11-2 and TRBJ1-2; 9 bases agree with TRBD1. The length of the CDR3 is 14 residues. Germline CDR1 is SGHAT and CDR2 is FQNNGV. V lost 4 bases and J lost 8; bases outside the gene matches: 8. The CDR3 sequence: CASSSRTGVLGYTF. DNA of the CDR3: TGTGCCAGCAGCTCCCGGACAGGGGTGTTAGGCTACACCTTC.

V and J are TRBV7-6 and TRBJ1-4; 7 bases match TRBD1. The V segment lost 5 bases and the J segment 8 bases; nucleotides outside the gene matches: 20. The CDR3 sequence is 18 residues long. In germline, CDR1 is SGHVS, CDR2 FNYEAQ. CDR3 residues: CASSPGGGRIGPYEKLFF. The CDR3 nucleotides are TGTGCCAGCAGCCCAGGGGGAGGTAGAATCGGGCCCTACGAAAAACTGTTTTTT.

In this sample, this clone turned up a few times. The rearrangement uses TRBV4-3 and TRBJ1-1; D remains ambiguous. Trimming removed 0 bases from V and 4 bases from J, with 12 bases in between. This CDR3 spans 15 amino acids. Per germline, CDR1 LGHNA and CDR2 YSLEER. The CDR3 DNA is TGCGCCAGCAGCCAAGATTTGACGGGGAGCACTGAAGCTTTCTTT. It yields the protein CASSQDLTGSTEAFF.

This clone was observed a handful of times. This chain connects TRBV9 to TRBJ1-3; no clear D. V lost 5 bases to trimming and J lost 0 bases, with 12 bases between them. The CDR3 contains 15 residues. From germline, CDR1 is SGDLS and CDR2 YYNGEE. Here the CDR3 reads CASSSGSTSGNTIYF. DNA for the CDR3: TGTGCCAGCAGTTCAGGTTCGACCTCTGGAAACACCATATATTTT.

This chain uses TRBV5-4 with TRBJ1-2; a weak D match, TRBD1 (6 bases). The germline V gene encodes CDR1 SGHNT and CDR2 YYREEE (reference sequence). V dropped 2 bases and J dropped 5 bases, with 16 bases sitting between them. This CDR3 region has 15 residues. This CDR3 is CASSFGRGTSYGYTF. The CDR3 bases are TGTGCCAGCAGCTTCGGCAGGGGCACAAGTTATGGCTACACCTTC.

V usage is TRBV7-8 and J usage is TRBJ1-4; D is unresolved. This CDR3 has 14 residues. The V gene's germline CDR1 is SGHVS and CDR2 FQNEAQ. V lost 6 bases and J 0 bases, leaving 8 bases between the germline ends. CDR3 DNA sequence: TGTGCCAGCAGGGGAGATGCAACTAATGAAAAACTGTTTTTT. Translated, it gives CASRGDATNEKLFF. Full variable domain (rest looked up from reference TRBV7-8 and TRBJ1-4): GAGVSQSPRYKVAKRGQDVALRCDPISGHVSLFWYQQALGQGPEFLTYFQNEAQLDKSGLPSDRFFAERPEGSVSTLKIQRTQQEDSAVYLCASRGDATNEKLFFGSGTQLSVL.

V is TRBV30 and J is TRBJ1-1, with 7 nucleotides matching TRBD1. Germline V gene sequence: CDR1 GTSNPN, CDR2 SVGIG (reference sequence). V dropped 4 bases and J dropped 3; count of bases not matched to a gene: 8. The CDR3 covers 14 residues. The CDR3 protein is CAWTQTGKDTEAFF. The CDR3 DNA reads as TGTGCCTGGACCCAGACAGGGAAGGACACTGAAGCTTTCTTT.

The chain combines TRBV6-6 with TRBJ2-1; 8 bases are shared with TRBD2. Germline CDR1 MNHNY, CDR2 SVGAGI (reference sequence). The CDR3 is 16 residues long. J was trimmed by 2 bases and V by 6 bases; bases with no gene match: 9. The CDR3, as DNA: TGTGCCAGCAGCCCAGCGGGGGCGGGGCCCTACAATGAGCAGTTCTTC. This encodes CASSPAGAGPYNEQFF.

The chain links TRBV6-5 to TRBJ1-1; the D is unclear. Germline CDR1 is MNHEY and CDR2 is SVGAGI. V was clipped by 0 bases and J by 4 bases, with 12 bases between them. The CDR3 sequence is 15 residues long. In DNA, the CDR3 is TGTGCCAGCAGTTACTCCACCAGTATAAGCACTGAAGCTTTCTTT. This sequence encodes CASSYSTSISTEAFF.

The rearrangement joins TRBV9 to TRBJ1-6; possible D gene TRBD1, 6 bases. Germline loops: CDR1 SGDLS, CDR2 YYNGEE. The length of the CDR3 is 16 residues. V shed 0 bases and J shed 0 bases, with 7 bases lying between them. The CDR3 DNA follows: TGTGCCAGCAGCGTAGGAGGGGGCTCCTATAATTCACCCCTCCACTTT. It specifies CASSVGGGSYNSPLHF. Drawing the rest from reference TRBV9 and TRBJ1-6, the complete variable domain is DSGVTQTPKHLITATGQRVTLRCSPRSGDLSVYWYQQSLDQGLQFLIQYYNGEERAKGNILERFSAQQFPDLHSELNLSSLELGDSALYFCASSVGGGSYNSPLHFGNGTRLTVT.

In nucleotides, the CDR3 is TGCAGCGCCTCGACAGGGAGTCAGCCCCAGCATTTT. Translation gives CSASTGSQPQHF. J is TRBJ1-5 and V is TRBV29-1; 7 positions match TRBD1. The junction had 6 bases not matched to a gene; V was cut back by 7 bases and J by 6 bases. This CDR3 has 12 residues. CDR1 SQVTM and CDR2 ANQGSEA come from the germline V gene.

This clone turned up a few times. Other DNA sequences of this sample code for an identical CDR3. The rearrangement links TRBV2 to TRBJ2-5, with 8 bases matching TRBD2. The CDR3 runs 13 residues. The germline CDR1 and CDR2 sequences are SNHLY and FYNNEI. The J segment lost 4 bases and the V segment lost 4 bases, leaving 2 bases of the junction unmatched. As DNA, the CDR3 is TGTGCCAGCAGTGCGGGACTAGGAGAGACCCAGTACTTC. Residues: CASSAGLGETQYF.

J is TRBJ1-1 and V is TRBV25-1, with 11 bases identical to TRBD1. Trimming took 6 bases from V and 5 from J; bases not matched to a gene: 8. The CDR3 is 15 residues long. CDR1 and CDR2 from the germline V gene are MGHDK and SYGVNS. The CDR3 bases are TGTGCCAGCAGCCCTGCCGGGACAGGGGGTACTGAAGCTTTCTTT. It codes for CASSPAGTGGTEAFF.

The rearrangement links TRBV19 to TRBJ2-6; 7 bases fit TRBD1. Germline V gene lookup returns CDR1 LNHDA and CDR2 SQIVND (reference sequence). Germline trimming cut 5 bases from V and 1 base from J; bases unmatched to any gene: 14. CDR3 length: 19 amino acids. The CDR3 coding sequence is TGTGCCAGTAGTCTCCCCGGATGGGGACAGCGATCTGGGGCCAACGTCCTGACTTTC. Protein: CASSLPGWGQRSGANVLTF.

DNA for the CDR3: TGTGCCAGCAGTTCCCCAAACCGGGAAGCTTTCTTT. This sequence encodes CASSSPNREAFF. The chain employs TRBV27 and TRBJ1-1; D call uncertain. The CDR3 length is 12 residues. The germline V gene has CDR1 MNHEY and CDR2 SMNVEV (reference sequence). V was trimmed by 4 bases and J by 8 bases, leaving 11 bases between them.

The chain is built from TRBV30 and TRBJ1-2; 9 nucleotides agree with TRBD1. The germline gives CDR1 GTSNPN, CDR2 SVGIG (reference sequence). CDR3 length equals 16 residues. Germline trimming cut 0 bases from V and 0 bases from J; bases unmatched to any gene: 5. CDR3 region: CAWSVQGTGSNYGYTF. The CDR3 DNA sequence: TGTGCCTGGAGTGTACAAGGGACAGGGTCTAACTATGGCTACACCTTC. Full variable domain (remainder filled in from reference TRBV30 and TRBJ1-2): SQTIHQWPATLVQPVGSPLSLECTVEGTSNPNLYWYRQAAGRGLQLLFYSVGIGQISSEVPQNLSASRPQDRQFILSSKKLLLSDSGFYLCAWSVQGTGSNYGYTFGSGTRLTVV.

The chain joins TRBV2 to TRBJ1-5, with D tentatively TRBD1 (5 bases). The CDR3 has 14 amino acids. Germline V gene sequence: CDR1 SNHLY, CDR2 FYNNEI. V lost 0 bases and J lost 9, with 12 bases in between. CDR3 sequence: CASSEAGRESPQHF. In DNA, the CDR3 is TGTGCCAGCAGTGAAGCGGGCAGGGAATCGCCCCAGCATTTT.

The rearrangement joins TRBV27 to TRBJ2-2; 9 bases fit TRBD1. J lost 1 base, V lost 5 bases, and 11 bases had no gene match. Germline V gene data show CDR1 as MNHEY and CDR2 as SMNVEV (reference sequence). The CDR3 runs to 18 residues. The CDR3 bases are TGTGCCAGCAGTCCCGAGGGACAGGGAATAAGGAACACCGGGGAGCTGTTTTTT. Encoded protein: CASSPEGQGIRNTGELFF.

This chain joins TRBV4-1 and TRBJ2-7, with D tentatively TRBD1 (7 bases). Trimming removed 0 bases at V and 8 bases at J, with 17 bases between. CDR1 and CDR2 (germline): MGHRA, YSYEKL. This CDR3 has 15 amino acids. CDR3 DNA: TGCGCCAGCAGCCAAGATTCGGCGACAGGGAGGCAGCAGTACTTC. Protein sequence: CASSQDSATGRQQYF.

This clone came up many times. The rearrangement joins TRBV4-3 to TRBJ1-5, with 8 bases fitting TRBD1. This CDR3 region has 15 residues. Per the germline V gene, CDR1 is LGHNA and CDR2 is YSLEER. Losses at the gene ends were 0 bases for V and 3 bases for J; bases not matched to a gene: 1. The CDR3 loop is CASSQDRGPNQPQHF. The CDR3 nucleotides are TGCGCCAGCAGCCAAGACAGGGGGCCCAATCAGCCCCAGCATTTT.